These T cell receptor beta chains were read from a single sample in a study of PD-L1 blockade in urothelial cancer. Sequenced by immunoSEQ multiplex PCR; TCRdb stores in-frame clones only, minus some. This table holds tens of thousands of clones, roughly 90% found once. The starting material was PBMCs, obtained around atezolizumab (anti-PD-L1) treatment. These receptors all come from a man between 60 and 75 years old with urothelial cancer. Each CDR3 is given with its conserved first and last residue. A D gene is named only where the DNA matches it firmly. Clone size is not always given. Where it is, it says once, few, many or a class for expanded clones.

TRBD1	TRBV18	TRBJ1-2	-	CASSPYTGQGDYGYTF	TGTGCCAGCTCACCGTATACGGGACAGGGCGACTATGGCTACACCTTC
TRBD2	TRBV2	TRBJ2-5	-	CASSDPLLAGEGTQYF	TGTGCCAGCAGTGATCCCTTACTAGCGGGGGAGGGGACCCAGTACTTC
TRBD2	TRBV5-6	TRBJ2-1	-	CASSHPDLAGAYNEQFF	TGTGCCAGCAGCCACCCCGATCTAGCGGGGGCGTACAATGAGCAGTTCTTC
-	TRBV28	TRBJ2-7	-	CASSSPLDEQYF	TGTGCCAGCAGCTCCCCACTGGACGAGCAGTACTTC
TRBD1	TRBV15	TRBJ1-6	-	CATSREQSGQGAPLHF	TGTGCCACCAGCAGAGAACAAAGCGGACAGGGGGCACCCCTCCACTTT
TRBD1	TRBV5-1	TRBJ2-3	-	CASSQGQVSTDTQYF	TGCGCCAGCAGCCAGGGACAGGTGAGCACAGATACGCAGTATTTT
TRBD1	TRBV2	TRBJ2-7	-	CASKPGQANSYEQYF	TGTGCCAGCAAACCGGGACAGGCGAACTCCTACGAGCAGTACTTC
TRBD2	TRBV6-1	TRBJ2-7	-	CASSEVTSGRGYEQYF	TGTGCCAGCAGTGAGGTGACTAGCGGGAGGGGGTACGAGCAGTACTTC
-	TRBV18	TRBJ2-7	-	CASSPYLPGAGGTYEQYF	TGTGCCAGCTCACCTTACTTACCGGGAGCAGGAGGCACCTACGAGCAGTACTTC
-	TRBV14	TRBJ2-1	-	CASKRGGGLWRDNYNEQFF	TGTGCCAGCAAAAGGGGAGGGGGGTTGTGGCGGGACAACTACAATGAGCAGTTCTTC
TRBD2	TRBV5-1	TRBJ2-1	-	CASSLTSGRGLTVRSYNEQFF	TGCGCCAGCAGCTTGACTAGCGGGAGGGGGTTGACGGTACGGTCCTACAATGAGCAGTTCTTC
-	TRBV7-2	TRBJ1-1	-	CASSRPGTTNTEAFF	TGTGCCAGCAGCCGGCCCGGGACAACTAACACTGAAGCTTTCTTT
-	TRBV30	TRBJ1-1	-	CAWRRSGNTEAFF	TGTGCCTGGAGGCGAAGCGGGAACACTGAAGCTTTCTTT
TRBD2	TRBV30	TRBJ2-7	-	CAWSDGLAGVISYEQYF	TGTGCCTGGAGTGACGGACTAGCGGGAGTTATCTCCTACGAGCAGTACTTC
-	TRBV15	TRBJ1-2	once	CATSRDRGGYTF	TGTGCCACCAGCAGAGATCGAGGTGGCTACACCTTC
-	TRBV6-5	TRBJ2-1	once	CASRQRLVGEQFF	TGTGCCAGCAGACAAAGACTAGTCGGTGAGCAGTTCTTC
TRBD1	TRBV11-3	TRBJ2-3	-	CASSSPGTGLTDTQYF	TGTGCCAGCAGCTCCCCCGGGACAGGATTAACAGATACGCAGTATTTT
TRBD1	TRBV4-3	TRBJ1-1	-	CASSQTGSTEAFF	TGCGCCAGCAGCCAGACAGGGTCCACTGAAGCTTTCTTT
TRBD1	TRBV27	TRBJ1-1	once	CASSPYDRGEAFF	TGTGCCAGCAGTCCATACGACAGGGGTGAAGCTTTCTTT
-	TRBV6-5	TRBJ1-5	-	CASSPVARDQPQHF	TGTGCCAGCAGTCCGGTTGCTAGAGATCAGCCCCAGCATTTT
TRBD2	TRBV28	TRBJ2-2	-	CASTRTSSTGELFF	TGTGCCAGCACTCGGACTAGTTCCACCGGGGAGCTGTTTTTT
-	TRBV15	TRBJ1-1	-	CATSSPAGNTEAFF	TGTGCCACCAGCAGCCCTGCAGGGAACACTGAAGCTTTCTTT
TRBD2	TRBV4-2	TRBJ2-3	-	CASSQDLRTSGITATDTQYF	TGTGCCAGCAGCCAAGACTTAAGGACTAGCGGGATCACCGCCACAGATACGCAGTATTTT
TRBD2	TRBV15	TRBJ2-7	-	CATSRTSGSHEQYF	TGTGCCACCAGCAGGACTAGCGGGAGCCACGAGCAGTACTTC
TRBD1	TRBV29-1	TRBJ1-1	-	CSGQGTVTEAFF	TGCAGCGGACAGGGAACGGTTACTGAAGCTTTCTTT
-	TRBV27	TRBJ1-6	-	CASSLIADNSPLHF	TGTGCCAGCAGTTTGATTGCAGATAATTCACCCCTCCACTTT
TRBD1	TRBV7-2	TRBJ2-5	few	CASSQDRGRPETQYF	TGTGCCAGCAGCCAAGACAGGGGGCGGCCCGAGACCCAGTACTTC
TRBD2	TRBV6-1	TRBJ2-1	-	CASKGLAGNYNEQFF	TGTGCCAGCAAAGGACTAGCGGGAAACTACAATGAGCAGTTCTTC
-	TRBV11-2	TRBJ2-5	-	CASSLAPGYQETQYF	TGTGCCAGCAGCTTAGCCCCAGGGTACCAAGAGACCCAGTACTTC
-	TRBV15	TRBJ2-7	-	CATSRDRGSSYEQYF	TGTGCCACCAGCAGAGATAGAGGGAGCTCCTACGAGCAGTACTTC
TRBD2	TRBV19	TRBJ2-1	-	CASSMGEGWNEQFF	TGTGCCAGTAGTATGGGGGAGGGCTGGAATGAGCAGTTCTTC
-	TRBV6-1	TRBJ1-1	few	CASSEAGLRAFF	TGTGCCAGCAGTGAAGCAGGATTGAGGGCTTTCTTT
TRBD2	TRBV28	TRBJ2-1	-	CASSSGTSGSNEQFF	TGTGCCAGCAGCTCCGGGACTAGCGGGAGTAATGAGCAGTTCTTC
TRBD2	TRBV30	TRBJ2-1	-	CAWAGGNEQFF	TGTGCCTGGGCGGGGGGGAATGAGCAGTTCTTC
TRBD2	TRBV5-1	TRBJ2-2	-	CASSLSLAGITGELFF	TGCGCCAGCAGCTTGAGTCTAGCGGGGATCACCGGGGAGCTGTTTTTT
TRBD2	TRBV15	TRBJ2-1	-	CATSRGAGGPSYNEQFF	TGTGCCACCAGCAGAGGAGCGGGAGGGCCCTCCTACAATGAGCAGTTCTTC
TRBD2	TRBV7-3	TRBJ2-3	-	CASSLGLAGGTDTQYF	TGTGCCAGCAGCTTGGGCTTAGCGGGGGGCACAGATACGCAGTATTTT
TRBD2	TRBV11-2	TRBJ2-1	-	CASSLALAGAYEQFF	TGTGCCAGCAGCTTAGCCCTAGCGGGAGCCTATGAGCAGTTCTTC
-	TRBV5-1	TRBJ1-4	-	CASSTLGISNEKLFF	TGCGCCAGCAGCACACTAGGAATTAGTAATGAAAAACTGTTTTTT
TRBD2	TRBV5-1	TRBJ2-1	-	CASSPRLASYNEQFF	TGCGCCAGCAGCCCCAGACTAGCCTCCTACAATGAGCAGTTCTTC
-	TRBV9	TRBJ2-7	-	CASSVESRSYEQYF	TGTGCCAGCAGCGTAGAGAGCCGCTCCTACGAGCAGTACTTC
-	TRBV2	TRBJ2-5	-	CASNRQTRGTQYF	TGTGCCAGCAATCGGCAGACGCGAGGGACCCAGTACTTC
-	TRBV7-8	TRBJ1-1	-	CASSLVPENTEAFF	TGTGCCAGCAGCTTAGTCCCAGAGAACACTGAAGCTTTCTTT
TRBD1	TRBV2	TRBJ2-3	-	CASRAARGQSTDTQYF	TGTGCCAGCAGAGCCGCCAGGGGGCAGAGCACAGATACGCAGTATTTT
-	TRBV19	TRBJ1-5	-	CASNGGPGQPQHF	TGTGCCAGTAACGGGGGGCCGGGGCAGCCCCAGCATTTT
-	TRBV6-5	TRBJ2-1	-	CASSYAQGPYNEQFF	TGTGCCAGCAGTTACGCCCAGGGGCCGTACAATGAGCAGTTCTTC
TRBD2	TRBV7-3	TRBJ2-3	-	CASSRGLVFPDTQYF	TGTGCCAGCAGCCGGGGACTAGTTTTTCCAGATACGCAGTATTTT